Below, 12 T cell receptor beta chains from the same sample are listed, as sequenced in a study of blood T cell repertoires in COVID-19. The method was immunoSEQ multiplex PCR; TCRdb's version includes in-frame clones alone and lacks a portion of them. The sample yields roughly 150,000 clones, roughly 82% seen once. What was sequenced was peripheral blood. The receptors derive from a woman between 45 and 60 years old with acute or convalescent COVID-19.

V gene TRBV28 combines with J gene TRBJ1-4; D possibly corresponds to TRBD1 (5 bases). CDR3 length: 15 amino acids. Trimming removed 5 bases at V and 8 bases at J, with 18 bases between. Germline-derived CDR1 and CDR2 are MDHEN and SYDVKM. The CDR3 spells CASSTPQGGYEKLFF. Here the CDR3 DNA reads TGTGCCAGCAGTACCCCCCAGGGAGGTTACGAAAAACTGTTTTTT.

This sequence joins TRBV19 and TRBJ1-1; D call uncertain. The CDR3 has 14 residues. Trimming left V 7 bases short and J 2 bases short, with 14 bases between. Germline V gene data show CDR1 as LNHDA and CDR2 as SQIVND (reference sequence). CDR3 DNA sequence: TGTGCCAGTATGGTGGGCAGTATTAACACTGAAGCTTTCTTT. Encoded protein: CASMVGSINTEAFF.

The rearrangement joins TRBV7-9 to TRBJ1-3, with D perhaps matching TRBD1 (6 bases). This CDR3 region has 14 residues. CDR1 and CDR2 (germline): SEHNR, FQNEAQ (reference sequence). V lost 5 bases, J lost 5 bases, and 13 bases lay in between. DNA for the CDR3: TGTGCCAGCAGCCTCCGCAGGGGAAGAAACACCATATATTTT. It is translated as CASSLRRGRNTIYF.

This clone was recorded a few times. The J gene is TRBJ1-2, the V gene TRBV5-1; D not certain. The germline CDR1 and CDR2 sequences are SGHRS and YFSETQ. CDR3 length equals 15 residues. The V end lost 2 bases, the J end lost 3 bases, and 14 bases lay between the germline ends. CDR3 region: CASSFPEGVDYGYTF. In DNA form, the CDR3 reads TGCGCCAGCAGCTTCCCCGAGGGAGTCGACTATGGCTACACCTTC.

The J gene is TRBJ2-7, the V gene TRBV7-2; TRBD2 is a possible D gene (6 bases). Germline V gene data show CDR1 as SGHTA and CDR2 as FQGNSA. Trimming removed 1 base from V and 0 bases from J, with 13 bases in between. This CDR3 is built from 16 residues. The CDR3: CASSLVGSGSSYEQYF. The DNA for the CDR3 is TGTGCCAGCAGCTTAGTGGGTAGCGGCAGCTCCTACGAGCAGTACTTC.

The CDR3: CASKHGPRQGQEEKLFF. The CDR3 coding sequence is TGTGCCAGCAAACACGGCCCGAGACAGGGACAAGAAGAAAAACTGTTTTTT. V gene TRBV3-1 (or the pseudogene TRBV3-2) combines with J gene TRBJ1-4; 7 bases align to TRBD1. Germline CDR1 and CDR2: LGHDT and YNNKEL (reference sequence). Trimming removed 7 bases from V and 8 bases from J; junction bases left unmatched: 19. This CDR3 comprises 17 residues.

V usage is TRBV19 and J usage is TRBJ2-5, with a possible D match to TRBD2 (7 bases). The CDR3 totals 15 residues. V shed 3 bases and J shed 5 bases, with 16 bases lying between them. Germline lookup yields CDR1 LNHDA and CDR2 SQIVND (reference sequence). CDR3 region: CASSMSGGLRETQYF. As DNA, the CDR3 is TGTGCCAGTAGTATGTCCGGGGGGCTGCGGGAGACCCAGTACTTC.

V usage is TRBV29-1 and J usage is TRBJ1-1; no firm D call. V lost 6 bases, J lost 1 base, and 9 bases lay in between. Germline V lookup: CDR1 SQVTM, CDR2 ANQGSEA. The CDR3 has 12 residues. CDR3 DNA sequence: TGCAGCGTAGCCCGACAGAACACTGAAGCTTTCTTT. Translating gives CSVARQNTEAFF.

The J gene is TRBJ2-1, the V gene TRBV5-1; TRBD2 agrees at 13 bases. The CDR3 covers 15 residues. Losses at the gene ends were 0 bases for V and 10 bases for J; bases not matched to a gene: 4. Germline V lookup: CDR1 SGHRS, CDR2 YFSETQ. The DNA for the CDR3 is TGCGCCAGCAGCTTGGCCTGGACTAGCGGGGGAGAGCAGTTCTTC. This translates into CASSLAWTSGGEQFF.

The CDR3 sequence is CASSATSGGVNNEQFF. In DNA form, the CDR3 reads TGTGCCAGCAGCGCCACTAGCGGGGGGGTTAACAATGAGCAGTTCTTC. The rearrangement links TRBV5-4 to TRBJ2-1, with TRBD2 matching over 13 bases. This CDR3 is 16 amino acids long. Germline V gene sequence: CDR1 SGHNT, CDR2 YYREEE (reference sequence). J lost 5 bases, V lost 4 bases, and 6 bases had no gene match.

The V call is TRBV2, the J call TRBJ2-3, with 8 bases fitting TRBD1. This CDR3 has 14 residues. Trimming removed 4 bases from V and 3 bases from J; junction bases left unmatched: 3. Looked up from germline, CDR1 is SNHLY and CDR2 is FYNNEI. CDR3: CASSGQGRTDTQYF. DNA of the CDR3: TGTGCCAGCAGTGGACAGGGGAGGACAGATACGCAGTATTTT.

The rearrangement joins TRBV4-3 to TRBJ1-2, with D possibly matching TRBD1 (6 bases). V was shortened by 1 base and J by 8 bases, with 14 bases between the two germline ends. The CDR3 is 14 amino acids. Germline V gene lookup returns CDR1 LGHNA and CDR2 YSLEER. For the CDR3, the DNA is TGCGCCAGCAGCCAAGTCTCTTGGGGGGGCGGCTACACCTTC. This gives the protein CASSQVSWGGGYTF.